This T cell receptor beta chain was sequenced in a study of blood T cell repertoires in COVID-19. Study overall: Material from acute and convalescent COVID-19 was sourced from the United States, Italy and Spain.

Clones were read by immunoSEQ multiplex PCR, and TCRdb kept only the in-frame ones, dropping some. The sample includes about 160,000 clones, roughly 80% seen only once; the top ten take around 2.7%. The V gene's germline CDR1 is SGHDN and CDR2 FVKESK. The CDR3 is 17 residues long. With 4 bases clipped from V and 6 bases from J, the junction kept 14 bases outside the gene matches. The chain combines TRBV14 with TRBJ2-1; 8 bases agree with TRBD1. The material sequenced was peripheral blood. The clonotype originates from a man between 65 and 80 years old with acute or convalescent COVID-19. CDR3 residues: CASSRITPGQEINEQFF. The CDR3 DNA is TGTGCCAGCAGCCGTATTACCCCGGGACAGGAAATCAATGAGCAGTTCTTC.